What follows are 25 T cell receptor beta chains derived from one specimen sequenced in a study of T cells in Graves' hyperthyroidism and ophthalmopathy (dated by TCRdb to about 2019). Library construction relied on multiplex PCR. TCRdb names Illumina HiSeq 2000 as the instrument used. The TCR beta CDR3 regions were amplified from RNA transcripts. The TCR CDR3 was subjected to a first round of RT-PCR using the HTBI primer set and the Qiagen OneStep RT-PCR kit. In-frame beta chains were kept once TCRdb had trimmed the public reads at Q25 with fastp and called clones with MiXCR. CDR3 protein sequences are deduplicated, and each keeps its most common genes and DNA. In all, the sample holds hundreds of thousands of distinct CDR3 sequences, and 38% of those were seen once. In total, the top ten clones hold around 9.3% of the sample. Sequencing was performed on blood. The receptors come from a man younger than 35 with Graves' hyperthyroidism.

This clonotype was counted ten times or more. The chain couples TRBV19 to TRBJ1-1; possibly TRBD1 for D (5 bases). Trimming shortened V by 2 bases and J by 5 bases, and 12 bases separated the two germline ends. Germline values: CDR1 LNHDA, CDR2 SQIVND (reference sequence). The CDR3 length is 14 residues. In DNA form, the CDR3 reads TGTGCCAGTAGTATATCAGGGCGGATTACTGAAGCTTTCTTT. Translating gives CASSISGRITEAFF.

This sequence joins TRBV5-5 and TRBJ1-2, with D perhaps TRBD1 (6 bases). V lost 6 bases to trimming and J lost 2 bases, with 17 bases between them. The CDR3 is made up of 15 amino acids. Looked up from germline, CDR1 is SGHKS and CDR2 is YYEKEE (reference sequence). The CDR3, as DNA: TGTGCCAGCATGGGCGGGGGGCTTAGCAACTATGGCTACACCTTC. It specifies CASMGGGLSNYGYTF.

The rearrangement joins TRBV9 to TRBJ1-1, with D possibly TRBD1 on 6 matching bases. CDR1 SGDLS and CDR2 YYNGEE come from the germline V gene. The CDR3 contains 12 residues. Trimming stripped 4 bases from V and 12 bases from J, with 16 bases between. The CDR3: CASSQGRGNSFF. DNA of the CDR3: TGTGCCAGCAGCCAGGGAAGGGGGAACTCTTTCTTT.

The chain carries TRBV25-1 and TRBJ1-1, with 8 bases that match TRBD1. J lost 0 bases, V lost 2 bases, and 11 bases had no gene match. Germline CDR1 MGHDK, CDR2 SYGVNS. The CDR3 contains 18 residues. The CDR3, as DNA: TGTGCCAGCAGTGAAGCAGGGGGCAGGGGGCAGGTGAACACTGAAGCTTTCTTT. The encoded protein is CASSEAGGRGQVNTEAFF.

The V call is TRBV20-1, the J call TRBJ1-2, with D possibly TRBD1 on 5 matching bases. V dropped 0 bases and J dropped 8 bases, with 19 bases sitting between them. The CDR3 has 15 residues. Germline-derived CDR1 and CDR2 are DFQATT and SNEGSKA (reference sequence). The CDR3 loop is CSARDLRGWKDGYTF. CDR3 nucleotide sequence: TGCAGTGCTAGAGATCTAAGGGGCTGGAAGGACGGCTACACCTTC.

CDR3 in amino acids: CASSLIGESGNTIYF. As DNA, the CDR3 is TGTGCCAGCAGTTTGATTGGGGAATCTGGAAACACCATATATTTT. The chain carries TRBV12-3 or TRBV12-4 and TRBJ1-3; no reliable D call. Deletions cut 3 bases from V and 1 base from J, with 10 bases between. The CDR3 consists of 15 residues.

This clonotype appeared many times. V usage is TRBV19 and J usage is TRBJ1-5, with a weak D call TRBD1 (5 bases). Germline-derived CDR1 and CDR2 are LNHDA and SQIVND (reference sequence). Deletions cut 6 bases from V and 0 bases from J, with 12 bases between. The CDR3 loop spans 15 amino acids. CDR3 DNA sequence: TGTGCCAGTAGGGACAAATGGGATAGCAATCAGCCCCAGCATTTT. Its translation is CASRDKWDSNQPQHF.

The table lists this clonotype with a few counts. J is TRBJ1-2 and V is TRBV5-8; D gene unclear. The germline V and J ends were trimmed by 0 bases and 2 bases, with 8 bases remaining between them. The germline V gene has CDR1 SGHTS and CDR2 YDEGEE. The CDR3 contains 14 residues. The CDR3 coding sequence is TGTGCCAGCAGCTTGGAGGTCGGGAACTATGGCTACACCTTC. The encoded protein is CASSLEVGNYGYTF.

The V call is TRBV18, the J call TRBJ2-7; no definite D call. V lost 1 base, J lost 4 bases, and 5 bases lay in between. The CDR3 has 12 amino acids. Germline values: CDR1 KGHSH, CDR2 LQKENI. The CDR3 loop is CASSPQQYEQYF. The DNA for the CDR3 is TGTGCCAGCTCACCACAACAGTACGAGCAGTACTTC.

Notes on this clonotype: A much more abundant neighbour one base away suggests this may be a read error. The J gene is TRBJ1-2, the V gene TRBV20-1, with D unresolved. V lost 8 bases and J lost 4, with 17 bases in between. This CDR3 region has 13 residues. The germline V gene has CDR1 DFQATT and CDR2 SNEGSKA (reference sequence). This CDR3 is CSSLLTTTYGYTF. The CDR3 region has the DNA TGCAGTTCTCTCCTCACCACAACCTATGGCTACACCTTC.

This clonotype was detected a few times. CDR3 sequence (DNA): TGTGCCAGCACCGAAAGGGCGGGGAAAGAGACCCAGTACTTC. Its translation is CASTERAGKETQYF. The chain employs TRBV7-9 and TRBJ2-5; a possible D gene is TRBD2 (6 bases). This CDR3 comprises 14 residues. Germline CDR1 is SEHNR and CDR2 is FQNEAQ (reference sequence). Between the trimmed V and J ends, which lost 7 bases and 3 bases, there was a span of 15 bases.

This clonotype was detected many times. A read error may produce the germline difference seen at one junction end. The CDR3 DNA sequence: TGTGCCAGCAGGTTAGCGGGACGGATTAATTCACCCCTCCACTTT. It specifies CASRLAGRINSPLHF. The V and J genes are TRBV7-8 and TRBJ1-6, with D maybe TRBD1 (5 bases). Germline V gene data show CDR1 as SGHVS and CDR2 as FQNEAQ. The CDR3 runs to 15 residues.

This clonotype was recorded many times. This chain uses TRBV29-1 with TRBJ2-5, with unresolved D. Germline CDR1 and CDR2: SQVTM and ANQGSEA. With 5 bases removed from V and 1 base from J, the gap between germline ends came to 11 bases. This CDR3 region has 13 residues. The CDR3 loop reads CSVNLGGQETQYF. The CDR3 bases are TGCAGCGTTAACTTAGGCGGCCAAGAGACCCAGTACTTC.

For this clonotype: At one end, the junction sequence differs from germline, possibly due to a read error. This sequence joins TRBV4-1 and TRBJ2-7; D perhaps matches TRBD2 (6 bases). Germline CDR1 and CDR2: MGHRA and YSYEKL. The CDR3 runs 13 residues. This CDR3 reads CASSQDWGDEQYF. Here the CDR3 DNA reads TGCGCCAGCAGCCAAGACTGGGGGGATGAGCAGTACTTT.

The gene calls are TRBV5-1 and TRBJ1-4; weak D call: TRBD1 (5 bases). CDR3 length: 15 amino acids. Germline V gene data show CDR1 as SGHRS and CDR2 as YFSETQ. V gave up 4 bases and J gave up 0 bases, with 10 bases separating them. CDR3 in amino acids: CASSAGLSTNEKLFF. The CDR3 DNA reads TGCGCCAGCAGCGCAGGGCTTTCAACTAATGAAAAACTGTTTTTT.

This clonotype came up a few times. The V and J genes are TRBV12-3 or TRBV12-4 and TRBJ1-1; possibly TRBD1 for D (5 bases). This CDR3 comprises 17 residues. Deletions cut 2 bases from V and 3 bases from J, with 19 bases between. The CDR3 sequence is CASSLRGQSDVDTEAFF. CDR3 DNA: TGTGCCAGCAGTTTAAGGGGTCAGTCAGACGTGGACACTGAAGCTTTCTTT.

Notes on this clonotype: This could be a read error, since a much larger clone is one nucleotide away. The J gene is TRBJ1-1, the V gene TRBV2, with a tentative D call TRBD1 (5 bases). In germline, CDR1 is SNHLY, CDR2 FYNNEI. The CDR3 has 14 amino acids. The CDR3 here is CASREGTSNTEALF. The CDR3 DNA sequence: TGTGCCAGCCGGGAAGGGACGTCTAACACTGAAGCTCTCTTT.

The chain links TRBV10-2 to TRBJ2-2, with TRBD1 identical over 9 bases. The junction had 5 bases not matched to a gene; V was cut back by 9 bases and J by 6 bases. CDR3 size: 13 residues. Germline values: CDR1 WSHSY, CDR2 SAAADI. CDR3 sequence (DNA): TGCGCCAGATTACAGGGGGCAGCCGGGGAGCTGTTTTTT. It encodes CARLQGAAGELFF.

This clonotype was counted many times. The genes are TRBV7-9 and TRBJ2-5; 10 nucleotides match TRBD2. The junction had 3 bases not matched to a gene; V was cut back by 5 bases and J by 3 bases. The germline V gene has CDR1 SEHNR and CDR2 FQNEAQ (reference sequence). CDR3 length: 14 amino acids. The CDR3 loop is CASSPGLAKETQYF. In nucleotides, the CDR3 is TGTGCCAGCAGCCCGGGACTAGCGAAAGAGACCCAGTACTTC.

The chain links TRBV7-2 to TRBJ1-1; possibly TRBD1 for D (5 bases). CDR3 length equals 13 residues. Trimming removed 5 bases at V and 4 bases at J, with 11 bases between. The V gene's germline CDR1 is SGHTA and CDR2 FQGNSA. The CDR3 here is CASSRGWITEAFF. CDR3 in DNA: TGTGCCAGCAGCAGGGGTTGGATCACTGAAGCTTTCTTT.

The rearrangement uses TRBV6-1 and TRBJ2-7, with 11 bases fitting TRBD1. The trim removed 6 bases at V and 7 bases at J, leaving 14 bases unmatched. The CDR3 is 16 residues long. The germline V gene has CDR1 MNHNS and CDR2 SASEGT. The CDR3 DNA sequence: TGTGCCAGCAGCCCCCCAGGACAGGGGGCGGCGAGAGAGCAGTACTTC. It is translated as CASSPPGQGAAREQYF.

V is TRBV7-2 and J is TRBJ2-7; no definite D call. V was shortened by 8 bases and J by 4 bases, with 15 bases between the two germline ends. The CDR3 runs to 13 residues. The germline gives CDR1 SGHTA, CDR2 FQGNSA. The CDR3 region has the DNA TGTGCCAGCCAAAATCGTGGTGGATACGAGCAGTACTTC. This translates into CASQNRGGYEQYF.

This clonotype was observed many times. The chain combines TRBV2 with TRBJ1-3; possible D gene TRBD1, 5 bases. The CDR3 has 14 residues. From germline, CDR1 is SNHLY and CDR2 FYNNEI. V gave up 9 bases and J gave up 0 bases, with 12 bases separating them. The CDR3 nucleotides read TGTGCCAGTGGGGCAGGCTTCTCTGGAAACACCATATATTTT. It codes for CASGAGFSGNTIYF.

V usage is TRBV12-3 or TRBV12-4 and J usage is TRBJ1-2; D perhaps matches TRBD1 (5 bases). Trimming stripped 6 bases from V and 3 bases from J, with 20 bases between. The CDR3 is 16 residues long. The CDR3 nucleotides read TGTGCCAGCAGATCATTACGGGACGGATCCTACTATGGCTACACCTTC. This codes for CASRSLRDGSYYGYTF.

This clonotype was detected only a few times. The J gene is TRBJ1-1, the V gene TRBV20-1; D is uncertain. V was trimmed by 5 bases and J by 0 bases, leaving 7 bases between them. The germline V gene encodes CDR1 DFQATT and CDR2 SNEGSKA (reference sequence). CDR3 length: 12 residues. The CDR3 sequence is CSARSMNTEAFF. CDR3 nucleotides: TGCAGTGCTCGCTCCATGAACACTGAAGCTTTCTTT.